The clone carrying this T cell receptor beta chain occurred many times. The data belong to a study of T cells in Graves' hyperthyroidism and ophthalmopathy. TCR beta CDR3 regions were amplified from RNA. First-round RT-PCR targeting the TCR CDR3 was performed with the HTBI primer set. TCRdb re-called the multiplex PCR reads through MiXCR, storing one row per CDR3 protein. The data show approximately 710,000 distinct CDR3 sequences, with around a sixth seen just once and around 15% held by the top ten. This CDR3 contains 15 residues. Deletions cut 6 bases from V and 5 bases from J, with 20 bases between. Germline-derived CDR1 and CDR2 are SQVTM and ANQGSEA.

The chain combines TRBV29-1 with TRBJ2-1; D is possibly TRBD1 (6 bases). The sequence was obtained from a man in his forties or fifties with Graves' hyperthyroidism. The source material was blood. The CDR3 here is CSVPFRDKRDNEQFF. The CDR3 DNA follows: TGCAGCGTACCTTTCCGGGACAAGAGGGACAATGAGCAGTTCTTC.